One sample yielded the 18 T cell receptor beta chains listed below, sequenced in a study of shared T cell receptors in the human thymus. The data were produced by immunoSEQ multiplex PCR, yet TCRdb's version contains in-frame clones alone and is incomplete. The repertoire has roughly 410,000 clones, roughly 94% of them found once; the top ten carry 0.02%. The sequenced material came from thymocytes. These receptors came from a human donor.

The CDR3 sequence is CASSSRDQNSQETQYF. Written as DNA, the CDR3 is TGTGCCAGCAGTTCCCGGGACCAAAATTCCCAAGAGACCCAGTACTTC. The chain uses TRBV27 and TRBJ2-5, with D possibly called TRBD1 or TRBD2 (5 bases each). The V end lost 4 bases, the J end lost 1 base, and 16 bases lay between the germline ends. Looked up from germline, CDR1 is MNHEY and CDR2 is SMNVEV (reference sequence). The CDR3 loop spans 16 amino acids.

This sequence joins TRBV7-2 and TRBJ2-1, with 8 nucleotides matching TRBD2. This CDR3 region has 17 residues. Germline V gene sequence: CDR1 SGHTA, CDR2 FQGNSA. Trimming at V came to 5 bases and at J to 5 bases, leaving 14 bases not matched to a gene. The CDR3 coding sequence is TGTGCCAGCAGCCCCCCAGCGGGAGTCTCTAGGGACAATGAGCAGTTCTTC. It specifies CASSPPAGVSRDNEQFF.

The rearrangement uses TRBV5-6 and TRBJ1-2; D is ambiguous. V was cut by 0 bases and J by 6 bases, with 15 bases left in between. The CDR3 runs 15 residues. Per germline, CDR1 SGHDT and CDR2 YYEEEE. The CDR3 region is CASSLDGFTWDGYTF. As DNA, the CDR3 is TGTGCCAGCAGCTTGGACGGGTTTACGTGGGATGGCTACACCTTC.

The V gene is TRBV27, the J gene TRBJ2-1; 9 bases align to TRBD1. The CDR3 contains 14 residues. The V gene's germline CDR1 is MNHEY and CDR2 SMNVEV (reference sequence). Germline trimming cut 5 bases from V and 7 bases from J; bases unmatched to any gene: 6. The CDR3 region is CASSLTGGGNEQFF. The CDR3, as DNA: TGTGCCAGCAGTCTGACAGGGGGGGGTAATGAGCAGTTCTTC.

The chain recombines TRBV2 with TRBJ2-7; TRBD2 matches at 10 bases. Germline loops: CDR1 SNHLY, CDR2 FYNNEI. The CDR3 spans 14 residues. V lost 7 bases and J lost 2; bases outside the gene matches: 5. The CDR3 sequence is CASKREGGPYEQYF. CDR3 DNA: TGTGCCAGCAAGCGGGAGGGGGGCCCCTACGAGCAGTACTTC.

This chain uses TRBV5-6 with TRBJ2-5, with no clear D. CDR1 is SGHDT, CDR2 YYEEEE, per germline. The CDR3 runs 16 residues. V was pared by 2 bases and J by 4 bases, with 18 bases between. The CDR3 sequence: CASSFPPPGGAETQYF. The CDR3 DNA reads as TGTGCCAGCAGCTTTCCCCCACCCGGCGGAGCAGAGACCCAGTACTTC.

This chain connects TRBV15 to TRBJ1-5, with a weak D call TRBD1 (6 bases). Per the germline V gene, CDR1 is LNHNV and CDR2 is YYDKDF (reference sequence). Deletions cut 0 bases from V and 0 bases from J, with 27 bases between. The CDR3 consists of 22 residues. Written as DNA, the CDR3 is TGTGCCACCAGCAGAGATGCCCGTCAGGACAGTCAGACAAATTATAGCAATCAGCCCCAGCATTTT. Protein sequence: CATSRDARQDSQTNYSNQPQHF. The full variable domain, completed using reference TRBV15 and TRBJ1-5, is DAMVIQNPRYQVTQFGKPVTLSCSQTLNHNVMYWYQQKSSQAPKLLFHYYDKDFNNEADTPDNFQSRRPNTSFCFLDIRSPGLGDTAMYLCATSRDARQDSQTNYSNQPQHFGDGTRLSIL.

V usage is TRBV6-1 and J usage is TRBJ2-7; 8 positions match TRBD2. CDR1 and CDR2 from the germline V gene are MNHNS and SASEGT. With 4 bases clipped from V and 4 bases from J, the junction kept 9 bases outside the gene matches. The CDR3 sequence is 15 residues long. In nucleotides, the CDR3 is TGTGCCAGCAGTGGACGTAGCGGGGAGCCGTACGAGCAGTACTTC. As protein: CASSGRSGEPYEQYF.

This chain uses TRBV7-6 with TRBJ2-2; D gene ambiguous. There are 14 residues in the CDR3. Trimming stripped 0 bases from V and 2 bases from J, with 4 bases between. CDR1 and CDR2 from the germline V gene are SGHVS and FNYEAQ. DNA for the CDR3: TGTGCCAGCAGCTTAGCAAACAACACCGGGGAGCTGTTTTTT. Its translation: CASSLANNTGELFF.

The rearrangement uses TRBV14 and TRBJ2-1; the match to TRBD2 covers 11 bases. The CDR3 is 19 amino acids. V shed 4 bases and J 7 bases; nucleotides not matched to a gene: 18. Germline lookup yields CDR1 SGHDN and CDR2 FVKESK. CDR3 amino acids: CASSLPRGLAGGPRNEQFF. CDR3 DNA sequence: TGTGCCAGCAGCCTCCCAAGAGGGCTAGCGGGAGGTCCTCGGAATGAGCAGTTCTTC.

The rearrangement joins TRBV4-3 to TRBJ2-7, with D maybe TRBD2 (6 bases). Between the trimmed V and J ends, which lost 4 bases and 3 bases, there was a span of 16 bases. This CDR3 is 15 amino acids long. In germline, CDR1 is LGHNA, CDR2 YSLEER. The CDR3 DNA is TGCGCCAGCAGCCGCGGGGCCATCAACCACTACGAGCAGTACTTC. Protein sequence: CASSRGAINHYEQYF.

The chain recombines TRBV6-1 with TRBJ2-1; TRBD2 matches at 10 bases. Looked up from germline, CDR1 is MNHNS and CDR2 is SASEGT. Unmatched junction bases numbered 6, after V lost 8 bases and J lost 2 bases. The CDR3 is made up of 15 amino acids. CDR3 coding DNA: TGTGCCAGCGCCTCTAGCGGGAGAACCTACAATGAGCAGTTCTTC. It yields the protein CASASSGRTYNEQFF.

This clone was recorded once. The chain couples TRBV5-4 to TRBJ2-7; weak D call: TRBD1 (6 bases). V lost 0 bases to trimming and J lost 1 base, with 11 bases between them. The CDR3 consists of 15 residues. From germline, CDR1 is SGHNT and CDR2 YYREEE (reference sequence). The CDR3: CASSLAPRGSYEQYF. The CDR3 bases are TGTGCCAGCAGCTTGGCCCCCAGGGGATCCTACGAGCAGTACTTC.

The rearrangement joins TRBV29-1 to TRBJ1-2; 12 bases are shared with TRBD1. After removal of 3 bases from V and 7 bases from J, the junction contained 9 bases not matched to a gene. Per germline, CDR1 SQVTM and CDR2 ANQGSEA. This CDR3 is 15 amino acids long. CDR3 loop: CSVEVMGQGARGYTF. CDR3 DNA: TGCAGCGTTGAGGTAATGGGACAGGGGGCTCGTGGCTACACCTTC.

CDR3 DNA: TGTGCCAGCAGCGTAGCACTAGCGGGAGGATTGTTTTTCTTC. Protein: CASSVALAGGLFFF. This chain uses TRBV9 with TRBJ2-1; 12 positions agree with TRBD2. The germline gives CDR1 SGDLS, CDR2 YYNGEE. The CDR3 spans 14 residues. Germline trimming cut 0 bases from V and 16 bases from J; bases unmatched to any gene: 8.

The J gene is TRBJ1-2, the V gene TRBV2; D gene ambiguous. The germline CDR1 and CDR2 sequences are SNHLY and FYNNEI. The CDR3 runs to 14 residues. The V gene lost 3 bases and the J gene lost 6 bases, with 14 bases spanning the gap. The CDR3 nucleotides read TGTGCCAGCAGTGAGTCCTCTTCTAGGGATGGCTACACCTTC. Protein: CASSESSSRDGYTF.

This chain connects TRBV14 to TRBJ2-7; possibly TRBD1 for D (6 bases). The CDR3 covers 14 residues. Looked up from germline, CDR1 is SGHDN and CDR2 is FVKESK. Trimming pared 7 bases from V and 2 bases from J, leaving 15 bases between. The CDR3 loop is CASNDKGVPYEQYF. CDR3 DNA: TGTGCCAGCAACGACAAGGGGGTCCCCTACGAGCAGTACTTC. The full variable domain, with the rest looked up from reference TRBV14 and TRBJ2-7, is EAGVTQFPSHSVIEKGQTVTLRCDPISGHDNLYWYRRVMGKEIKFLLHFVKESKQDESGMPNNRFLAERTGGTYSTLKVQPAELEDSGVYFCASNDKGVPYEQYFGPGTRLTVT.

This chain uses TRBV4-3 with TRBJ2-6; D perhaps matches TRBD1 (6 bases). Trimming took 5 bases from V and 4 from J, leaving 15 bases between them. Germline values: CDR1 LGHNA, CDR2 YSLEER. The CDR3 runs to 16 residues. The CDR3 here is CASSENRASGANVLTF. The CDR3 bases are TGCGCCAGCAGCGAGAACAGGGCGTCCGGGGCCAACGTCCTGACTTTC.